These T cell receptor beta chains were read from a single sample in a study of blood T cell repertoires in COVID-19. Generated by immunoSEQ multiplex PCR, the TCRdb table keeps only in-frame clones and is missing some. The data hold 400,000 or so clones, with 80% to 90% observed a single time. The sample comprised peripheral blood. These receptors all come from a man aged 18 to 29 with COVID-19, enrolled during active disease. Each CDR3 is given with its conserved first and last residue. A D gene is named only where the DNA matches it firmly. Clone sizes are given selectively: once, few, many, or a class where the clone is expanded.

clone_size	d_call	v_call	j_call	cdr3_nt	cdr3_aa
-	-	TRBV12-3/TRBV12-4	TRBJ1-3	TGTGCCAGCAGTCCCAGGGGATTACACACCATATATTTT	CASSPRGLHTIYF
-	-	TRBV4-1	TRBJ1-2	TGCGCCAGCAGCCGAGAGCCCCACGGGGAAGGAGGCTACACCTTC	CASSREPHGEGGYTF
-	-	TRBV5-4	TRBJ2-3	TGTGCCAGCAGCCTCACAGGCGAAGGCACAGATACGCAGTATTTT	CASSLTGEGTDTQYF
-	-	TRBV27	TRBJ2-6	TGTGCCAGCAGTTATGTCCAGGGTCCCTCTGGGGCCAACGTCCTGACTTTC	CASSYVQGPSGANVLTF
-	TRBD2	TRBV3-1/TRBV3-2	TRBJ2-2	TGTGCCAGCAGCCAAGGACTAGCGGACACCGGGGAGCTGTTTTTT	CASSQGLADTGELFF
-	TRBD1	TRBV19	TRBJ2-3	TGTGCCAGTTCTCCCGGGACAGCCATAACAGATACGCAGTATTTT	CASSPGTAITDTQYF
once	-	TRBV12-5	TRBJ2-2	TGTGCTAGTGGTGACCGGGACACCTTTAACACCGGGGAGCTGTTTTTT	CASGDRDTFNTGELFF
-	-	TRBV29-1	TRBJ2-7	TGCAGCGTTGAGTGGGGGCCTTTGAACGAGCAGTACTTC	CSVEWGPLNEQYF
-	TRBD1	TRBV2	TRBJ2-3	TGTGCCAGCAGCACGGGACAGGGGGCAGATACGCAGTATTTT	CASSTGQGADTQYF
-	-	TRBV18	TRBJ1-1	TGTGCCAGCTCACCGGGGGCACTGAACACTGAAGCTTTCTTT	CASSPGALNTEAFF
-	-	TRBV28	TRBJ1-2	TGTGCCAGCACGCCCGGGGGTAACCTCTATGGCTACACCTTC	CASTPGGNLYGYTF
-	-	TRBV7-3	TRBJ1-1	TGTGCCACACACAGGGTCGGGAACACTGAAGCTTTCTTT	CATHRVGNTEAFF
few	TRBD2	TRBV7-9	TRBJ2-2	TGTGCCAGCAGCCCCCGGACTAGCGGGGGGTCCGACACCGGGGAGCTGTTTTTT	CASSPRTSGGSDTGELFF
-	-	TRBV3-1/TRBV3-2	TRBJ2-3	TGTGCCAGCAGTCCCCAAGGACTAATCACAGATACGCAGTATTTT	CASSPQGLITDTQYF
-	-	TRBV19	TRBJ1-1	TGTGCCAGTAGTATAGATCTGGGCAACGAAGCTTTCTTT	CASSIDLGNEAFF
-	-	TRBV5-1	TRBJ2-3	TGCGCCAGCAGCTCGGGAGATACGCAGTATTTT	CASSSGDTQYF